The 26 T cell receptor beta chains presented below share a single source sample, sequenced in a study of T cell repertoires in cytomegalovirus infection. One entry per CDR3 protein, called by TCRdb with MiXCR from the reads. Of some 940,000 distinct CDR3 sequences listed, around 29% are singletons. No cognate antigen is known for these TCRs. The sample consisted of cultured CD8+ T cells from PBMCs, taken from culture after CMV antigen stimulation. These receptors came from a human donor in good health (CMV status not recorded). Some clones in this sample may be carry-over from other donors' samples.

This chain joins TRBV10-3 and TRBJ2-7; a weak D match, TRBD2 (6 bases). V shed 10 bases and J shed 0 bases, with 10 bases lying between them. The CDR3 loop spans 12 amino acids. CDR1 is ENHRY and CDR2 is SYGVKD in the germline V gene. CDR3 residues: CATGGVSYEQYF. The CDR3 DNA reads as TGTGCCACCGGAGGGGTCTCCTACGAGCAGTACTTC.

CDR3 region: CASSQTLADLWDEQFF. In DNA form, the CDR3 reads TGTGCCAGCAGCCAAACTCTAGCGGACCTCTGGGATGAGCAGTTCTTC. The J gene is TRBJ2-1, the V gene TRBV4-2, with 7 bases aligning to TRBD2. With 2 bases clipped from V and 8 bases from J, the junction kept 12 bases outside the gene matches. The CDR3 loop spans 16 amino acids. From germline, CDR1 is LGHNA and CDR2 YNFKEQ.

Regarding this clonotype: One end of the junction is discordant with germline, which a read error may explain. The chain uses TRBV7-6 and TRBJ2-1, with D perhaps matching TRBD2 (5 bases). Germline loops: CDR1 SGHVS, CDR2 FNYEAQ. This CDR3 has 16 residues. The CDR3 bases are TGTGCCGGCAGCCCTCCTGGGAGCGACCCCTACAATGAGCAGTTCTTC. Translated, it gives CAGSPPGSDPYNEQFF.

This clonotype was recorded many times. The V gene is TRBV7-6, the J gene TRBJ1-5; the D is unclear. The CDR3 spans 15 residues. Germline V gene data show CDR1 as SGHVS and CDR2 as FNYEAQ. V dropped 1 base and J dropped 6 bases, with 13 bases sitting between them. CDR3 sequence (DNA): TGTGCCAGCAGCTTAGAATCAGGATCGGGTCAGCCCCAGCATTTT. Translating it yields CASSLESGSGQPQHF. Variable domain in full (rest from reference TRBV7-6 and TRBJ1-5): GAGVSQSPRYKVTKRGQDVALRCDPISGHVSLYWYRQALGQGPEFLTYFNYEAQQDKSGLPNDRFSAERPEGSISTLTIQRTEQRDSAMYRCASSLESGSGQPQHFGDGTRLSIL.

Only a few counts were recorded for this clonotype. The genes are TRBV28 and TRBJ2-1; 7 bases are a match to TRBD1. The CDR3 covers 14 residues. CDR1 is MDHEN and CDR2 is SYDVKM in the germline V gene. Trimming at V came to 7 bases and at J to 1 base, leaving 4 bases not matched to a gene. CDR3 DNA sequence: TGTGCCAGCATCGAGACAGGGTCCTACAATGAGCAGTTCTTC. This codes for CASIETGSYNEQFF.

This chain joins TRBV24-1 and TRBJ2-5, with D perhaps matching TRBD2 (6 bases). Deletions cut 0 bases from V and 2 bases from J, with 12 bases between. The CDR3 runs 16 residues. Germline CDR1 and CDR2: KGHDR and SFDVKD. Written as DNA, the CDR3 is TGTGCCACCAGTGATTTGGCCGGGAGAAGTCAAGAGACCCAGTACTTC. Its translation is CATSDLAGRSQETQYF.

This sequence joins TRBV10-3 and TRBJ2-2, with D possibly TRBD1 on 6 matching bases. The CDR3 is made up of 15 amino acids. Germline V lookup: CDR1 ENHRY, CDR2 SYGVKD. Trimming removed 6 bases from V and 5 bases from J, with 16 bases in between. CDR3 sequence reads: CAISDDPGVTGELFF. CDR3 in DNA: TGTGCCATCAGCGATGACCCAGGGGTAACCGGGGAGCTGTTTTTT.

The chain joins TRBV6-1 to TRBJ2-7; TRBD1 is a possible D gene (5 bases). Germline assignment: CDR1 MNHNS and CDR2 SASEGT. With 6 bases removed from V and 0 bases from J, the gap between germline ends came to 9 bases. The CDR3 has 13 amino acids. The CDR3 here is CASRPTDSYEQYV. CDR3 DNA sequence: TGTGCCAGCAGGCCGACAGACTCCTACGAGCAGTACGTC.

The chain uses TRBV7-2 and TRBJ1-4; 7 positions agree with TRBD1. The CDR3 consists of 17 residues. J was trimmed by 5 bases and V by 1 base; bases with no gene match: 10. Germline V lookup: CDR1 SGHTA, CDR2 FQGNSA. The CDR3 coding sequence is TGTGCCAGCAGCTTAGACGTCGTCCAGGGGGGAAATGAAAAACTGTTTTTT. This translates into CASSLDVVQGGNEKLFF.

This rearrangement joins TRBV7-9 to TRBJ1-6; D remains ambiguous. The CDR3 contains 16 residues. The germline V gene has CDR1 SEHNR and CDR2 FQNEAQ (reference sequence). V was cut by 3 bases and J by 0 bases, with 9 bases left in between. The CDR3 is CASSFTDSSYNSPLHF. CDR3 DNA sequence: TGTGCCAGCAGCTTCACAGATAGCTCCTATAATTCACCCCTCCACTTT.

J is TRBJ1-1 and V is TRBV6-5, with D unresolved. V was trimmed by 7 bases and J by 1 base, leaving 7 bases between them. The germline CDR1 and CDR2 sequences are MNHEY and SVGAGI. The CDR3 sequence is 12 residues long. CDR3 region: CASKWGNTEAFF. The CDR3, as DNA: TGTGCCAGCAAGTGGGGGAACACTGAAGCTTTCTTT.

This chain connects TRBV6-2 or TRBV6-3 to TRBJ2-5; TRBD2 matches at 14 bases. With V trimmed by 2 bases and J by 2 bases, 10 bases remained unmatched. CDR1 is MNHEY and CDR2 is SVGEGT in the germline V gene. CDR3 length: 19 amino acids. CDR3 sequence reads: CASSYPPPGLAGDQETQYF. As DNA, the CDR3 is TGTGCCAGCAGTTACCCTCCACCGGGACTAGCGGGAGATCAAGAGACCCAGTACTTC.

This clonotype was recorded at least ten times. The chain couples TRBV7-2 to TRBJ2-3, with D maybe TRBD2 (7 bases). V was pared by 2 bases and J by 6 bases, with 15 bases between. The germline gives CDR1 SGHTA, CDR2 FQGNSA. CDR3 length: 15 amino acids. The DNA for the CDR3 is TGTGCCAGCAGCTTAATTGCGGGGGCCGGGGATACGCAGTATTTT. Translating it yields CASSLIAGAGDTQYF.

This clonotype has just one count. V gene TRBV5-6 combines with J gene TRBJ2-1, with D uncertain. Germline V gives CDR1 SGHDT, CDR2 YYEEEE. Deletions cut 6 bases from V and 5 bases from J, with 12 bases between. CDR3 size: 13 residues. CDR3: CASILAGDNEQFF. The CDR3 nucleotides are TGTGCCAGCATCCTTGCCGGAGACAATGAGCAGTTCTTC.

Many counts were recorded for this clonotype. This chain joins TRBV7-2 and TRBJ2-1; 10 bases align to TRBD2. Germline assignment: CDR1 SGHTA and CDR2 FQGNSA. CDR3 size: 16 residues. V shed 2 bases and J 2 bases; nucleotides not matched to a gene: 3. CDR3 nucleotides: TGTGCCAGCAGCTTATCTAGCGGGGGACCCTACAATGAGCAGTTCTTC. It translates to CASSLSSGGPYNEQFF.

The sample holds one count of this clonotype. This chain uses TRBV27 with TRBJ2-1; the D gene is possibly TRBD1 (6 bases). V gave up 0 bases and J gave up 3 bases, with 12 bases separating them. The V gene's germline CDR1 is MNHEY and CDR2 SMNVEV (reference sequence). The CDR3 is 16 amino acids. CDR3 loop: CASSLSARGNYNEQFF. Written as DNA, the CDR3 is TGTGCCAGCAGTTTATCCGCCAGGGGCAACTACAATGAGCAGTTCTTC.

The chain links TRBV7-2 to TRBJ1-5; D is ambiguous. The V and J ends lost 0 bases and 7 bases respectively, with 10 bases between them. The length of the CDR3 is 14 residues. Germline CDR1 SGHTA, CDR2 FQGNSA. The CDR3 DNA reads as TGTGCCAGCAGCTTAGCTCCTCTCGCCCAGCCCCAGCATTTT. It encodes CASSLAPLAQPQHF.

In its sample, this clonotype was seen once. Given a much more abundant clone one base away, this may be a read error. The gene calls are TRBV6-1 and TRBJ2-7; D gene ambiguous. Trimming left V 8 bases short and J 0 bases short, with 14 bases between. The CDR3 is 14 residues long. Germline values: CDR1 MNHNS, CDR2 SASEGT. The CDR3 region is CASHPSTPSYEQYV. Here the CDR3 DNA reads TGTGCCAGCCATCCTTCTACCCCCTCCTACGAGCAGTACGTC.

The chain couples TRBV6-1 to TRBJ1-3, with D tentatively TRBD1 (6 bases). The CDR3 length is 15 residues. Per germline, CDR1 MNHNS and CDR2 SASEGT. V was trimmed by 6 bases and J by 0 bases, leaving 12 bases between them. The CDR3 sequence is CASRGGYPSGNTIYF. DNA for the CDR3: TGTGCCAGCAGAGGGGGATATCCCTCTGGAAACACCATATATTTT.

The chain carries TRBV9 and TRBJ2-1; 9 bases align to TRBD1. From germline, CDR1 is SGDLS and CDR2 YYNGEE. Trimming took 2 bases from V and 3 from J; bases not matched to a gene: 15. The CDR3 is 19 residues long. CDR3 residues: CASSVDYRGPPSYYNEQFF. The CDR3 DNA sequence: TGTGCCAGCAGCGTTGATTACAGGGGGCCCCCCTCCTACTACAATGAGCAGTTCTTC.

The table lists this clonotype with a few counts. V gene TRBV10-3 combines with J gene TRBJ1-5; tentative D call: TRBD1 (6 bases). This CDR3 spans 14 amino acids. The germline V gene has CDR1 ENHRY and CDR2 SYGVKD. Trimming took 8 bases from V and 1 from J, leaving 12 bases between them. In DNA, the CDR3 is TGTGCCATCTCTCCAGGGGTAAGCAATCAGCCCCAGCATTTT. Amino acids: CAISPGVSNQPQHF.

The chain employs TRBV6-1 and TRBJ2-7; no definite D call. Trimming cost V 8 bases and J 3 bases, with 17 bases left between them. This CDR3 has 14 residues. Germline-derived CDR1 and CDR2 are MNHNS and SASEGT. Here the CDR3 reads CASAPEGFGYEQYF. The CDR3 nucleotides are TGTGCCAGCGCCCCTGAAGGTTTCGGCTACGAGCAGTACTTC.

The rearrangement uses TRBV7-9 and TRBJ2-3, with D unresolved. Germline values: CDR1 SEHNR, CDR2 FQNEAQ (reference sequence). V lost 4 bases and J 6 bases, leaving 14 bases between the germline ends. This CDR3 is 14 amino acids long. This chain's CDR3 is CASSSPRITDTQYF. The DNA for the CDR3 is TGTGCCAGCAGCTCCCCCCGAATAACGGATACGCAGTATTTT.

This rearrangement joins TRBV6-6 to TRBJ2-1, with TRBD2 matching 8 bases. The CDR3 extends over 15 amino acids. V gave up 2 bases and J gave up 7 bases; unmatched junction bases: 7. CDR1 and CDR2 from the germline V gene are MNHNY and SVGAGI (reference sequence). Written as DNA, the CDR3 is TGTGCCAGCAGTTACCCGGGGGGGCCGGGTAATGAGCAGTTCTTC. Its protein is CASSYPGGPGNEQFF.

This clonotype was seen more than once but under ten times. The chain has TRBV6-5 and TRBJ2-7; D call uncertain. This CDR3 contains 14 residues. Trimming took off 0 bases at V and 7 bases at J, with 13 bases between the two ends. Germline V gene data show CDR1 as MNHEY and CDR2 as SVGAGI. Written as DNA, the CDR3 is TGTGCCAGCAGTTACTCGTATGGTTTAGAAGAGCAGTACGTC. This sequence encodes CASSYSYGLEEQYV.

This clonotype was recorded a few times. One end of the junction varies from germline; a read error may be responsible. The V call is TRBV27, the J call TRBJ1-1, with D unclear. The CDR3 runs 12 residues. Germline V gives CDR1 MNHEY, CDR2 SMNVEV (reference sequence). The CDR3: CATESRARLAFF. DNA for the CDR3: TGCGCTACTGAAAGTAGGGCTAGGTTAGCTTTCTTT.